This TCR beta chain appears in the sequencing data of a study of OX40 agonist ivuxolimab in advanced cancers. The V end lost 3 bases, the J end lost 0 bases, and 10 bases lay between the germline ends. The CDR3 has 15 amino acids. Germline CDR1 and CDR2: KGHSH and LQKENI. The table came from immunoSEQ multiplex PCR; TCRdb's copy has only in-frame clones and leaves some out. The sample shows over 75,000 clones, about 90% of them seen only once. Cycle 7 day 1, cycle 4 day 1, and baseline were the timepoints at which blood was sampled. Study conclusions and caveats: CD8+ T cells showed, on average, more clonal expansion than CD4+ cells. Expanded peripheral T-cell antigen specificity went undetermined.

Concerning this clone: Its antigen is as yet unknown.

The origin of this receptor is an adult with an advanced solid tumor such as melanoma, head and neck, liver or kidney cancer. The V and J genes are TRBV18 and TRBJ2-3, with D possibly being TRBD1 (5 bases). The sequenced sample was CD4+ or CD8+ T cells sorted from blood, obtained in a trial of the OX40 agonist ivuxolimab. The CDR3 loop reads CASSPDMESTDTQYF. CDR3 coding DNA: TGTGCCAGCTCACCGGACATGGAGAGCACAGATACGCAGTATTTT.